These 5 T cell receptor beta chains share one sample of origin, sequenced in a study of T cells after yellow fever vaccination. TCRdb independently ran MiXCR on the 5' RACE reads; one entry per CDR3 protein. The sample includes approximately 300,000 distinct CDR3 sequences, 8% to 10% of them seen just once. Source: PBMCs, taken on the day of the first yellow fever vaccination. Source of these receptors: a young man who received the YFV17D yellow fever vaccine.

This clonotype was counted only a few times. The chain combines TRBV18 with TRBJ1-1, with D perhaps TRBD1 (6 bases). Trimming left V 5 bases short and J 4 bases short, with 17 bases between. Germline lookup yields CDR1 KGHSH and CDR2 LQKENI. The length of the CDR3 is 15 residues. The CDR3 region is CASSAHRRGGTEAFF. The DNA of the CDR3 is TGTGCCAGCTCAGCACACCGAAGGGGGGGCACTGAAGCTTTCTTT.

The table lists this clonotype with a few counts. V is TRBV7-8 and J is TRBJ1-5; D unresolved. V gave up 1 base and J gave up 7 bases, with 11 bases separating them. Germline V gene data show CDR1 as SGHVS and CDR2 as FQNEAQ. The CDR3 extends over 14 amino acids. Written as DNA, the CDR3 is TGTGCCAGCAGCTTAGAGAGATTCTGGCAGCCCCAGCATTTT. It yields the protein CASSLERFWQPQHF.

This clonotype was counted ten times or more. The rearrangement links TRBV29-1 to TRBJ2-2; D is undetermined. The germline V gene has CDR1 SQVTM and CDR2 ANQGSEA. The CDR3 spans 12 residues. Trimming stripped 4 bases from V and 3 bases from J, with 6 bases between. DNA for the CDR3: TGCAGCGTTGGCCCGGACACCGGGGAGCTGTTTTTT. Residues: CSVGPDTGELFF.

The CDR3 here is CASSFGGNEKLFF. CDR3 in DNA: TGTGCCAGCAGCTTCGGAGGGAATGAAAAACTGTTTTTT. The V call is TRBV7-9, the J call TRBJ1-4; D is unclear. Germline-derived CDR1 and CDR2 are SEHNR and FQNEAQ (reference sequence). This CDR3 comprises 13 residues. V was cut by 3 bases and J by 5 bases, with 7 bases left in between.

This clonotype came up a few times. V is TRBV4-3 and J is TRBJ2-1; 11 bases fit TRBD2. The CDR3 contains 16 residues. From germline, CDR1 is LGHNA and CDR2 YSLEER. Trimming removed 0 bases from V and 3 bases from J; junction bases left unmatched: 1. CDR3 sequence reads: CASSQDTSGGYNEQFF. The CDR3 coding sequence is TGCGCCAGCAGCCAAGATACTAGCGGGGGCTACAATGAGCAGTTCTTC.